Ten or more counts support the clone carrying this T cell receptor beta chain. Antigen unknown. The data were obtained in a study of T cells in Graves' hyperthyroidism and ophthalmopathy. It was RNA transcripts that yielded the amplified TCR beta CDR3 regions. During a first-round RT-PCR of the TCR CDR3, the HTBI primer set was used. TCRdb called the multiplex PCR reads again in MiXCR, with one record for every CDR3 protein. The data show about 400,000 distinct CDR3 sequences, approximately 15% seen once. Participants, patients aged 18 to 65, had newly diagnosed hyperthyroidism with a duration under 2 months. Clinical symptoms, serum thyroxine and TRAb, thyroid ultrasound and orbital computed tomography together formed the diagnostic basis. The CDR3 is 14 amino acids. The V end lost 5 bases, the J end lost 0 bases, and 9 bases lay between the germline ends. Germline assignment: CDR1 SGHNT and CDR2 YENEEA.

Findings of the study overall: The model identified upcoming ophthalmopathy a median approximately 6.4 months ahead of onset. Peripheral blood also featured most of the thyroid clonotypes expanded above 0.001.

The TCR sequence derives from a woman in her late teens or twenties with Graves' hyperthyroidism that later progressed to Graves' ophthalmopathy. Sequencing was performed on blood. The chain uses TRBV11-3 and TRBJ2-3; possibly TRBD2 for D (6 bases). CDR3 loop: CASSASGSTDTQYF. The CDR3 bases are TGTGCCAGCAGCGCAAGCGGGAGCACAGATACGCAGTATTTT.